This TCR beta chain was retrieved from a study of spatial heterogeneity in lung cancer. A few counts support this clonotype. Using its own MiXCR run on the 5' RACE reads, TCRdb lists one record per CDR3 protein. This repertoire shows 35,000 to 55,000 distinct CDR3 sequences, 12% found once; its top ten account for 32%. Time point described: blood at routine non-recurrence follow-up after resection. Germline CDR1 is LGHDT and CDR2 is YNNKEL (reference sequence). Trimming took off 0 bases at V and 1 base at J, with 6 bases between the two ends. The CDR3 is made up of 15 amino acids. The V gene is TRBV3-1, the J gene TRBJ2-2; D uncertain. The TCR originated in a male donor with early-stage non-small cell lung cancer. Sequences were derived from PBMCs, sampled at follow-up. The CDR3 bases are TGTGCCAGCAGCCAAGAACAGCTGAACACCGGGGAGCTGTTTTTT. Translation gives CASSQEQLNTGELFF.